These 5 T cell receptor beta chains were all obtained from the same sample, sequenced in a study of cytomegalovirus exposure and HLA in healthy donors. The PCR had 60 Vbeta and 13 Jbeta primers. Profiling relied on immunoSEQ multiplex PCR, and the TCRdb table lists in-frame clones only, not all of them. The table includes approximately 150,000 clones, around 83% detected once. Sequenced sample: PBMCs. The receptors were sampled from a man over 45 in good health and CMV-seropositive.

The genes are TRBV5-1 and TRBJ2-5; possibly TRBD2 for D (7 bases). The CDR3 contains 14 residues. The V end was cut by 6 bases, the J end by 0 bases, with 12 bases between. Germline CDR1 SGHRS, CDR2 YFSETQ. CDR3 sequence (DNA): TGCGCCAGCACCCGGGGGGACAACCAAGAGACCCAGTACTTC. This encodes CASTRGDNQETQYF.

This clone was seen only a few times. This rearrangement joins TRBV25-1 to TRBJ1-2; D not certain. Germline loops: CDR1 MGHDK, CDR2 SYGVNS. The germline V and J ends were trimmed by 1 base and 2 bases, with 11 bases remaining between them. The CDR3 has 15 residues. CDR3 protein: CASSELLGPNYGYTF. In DNA, the CDR3 is TGTGCCAGCAGTGAATTGCTGGGCCCGAACTATGGCTACACCTTC.

The V and J genes are TRBV27 and TRBJ2-2, with D hard to call. This CDR3 has 14 amino acids. Per germline, CDR1 MNHEY and CDR2 SMNVEV (reference sequence). Trimming left V 7 bases short and J 4 bases short, with 13 bases between. The CDR3 DNA sequence: TGTGCCAGCATGTTGAGGTGGAGCACCGGGGAGCTGTTTTTT. This translates into CASMLRWSTGELFF.

The chain links TRBV5-1 to TRBJ2-1, with 11 nucleotides matching TRBD1. V shed 6 bases, J shed 7 bases, and the junction held 6 bases outside the gene matches. Germline CDR1 reads SGHRS; CDR2 reads YFSETQ. The CDR3 covers 14 residues. CDR3 coding DNA: TGCGCCAGCAACCCGGGACAGGGGGTAAATGAGCAGTTCTTC. Residues: CASNPGQGVNEQFF. The full variable domain, its missing parts supplied by reference TRBV5-1 and TRBJ2-1, is KAGVTQTPRYLIKTRGQQVTLSCSPISGHRSVSWYQQTPGQGLQFLFEYFSETQRNKGNFPGRFSGRQFSNSRSEMNVSTLELGDSALYLCASNPGQGVNEQFFGPGTRLTVL.

This rearrangement joins TRBV7-6 to TRBJ2-3; D remains unclear. Trimming stripped 5 bases from V and 5 bases from J, with 11 bases between. Germline V gives CDR1 SGHVS, CDR2 FNYEAQ. The CDR3 sequence is 13 residues long. CDR3 residues: CASSANRGDTQYF. The CDR3 coding sequence is TGTGCCAGCAGCGCCAACCGAGGAGATACGCAGTATTTT.